This T cell receptor (beta chain) derives from a study of blood T cell repertoires in COVID-19. CDR1 and CDR2 (germline): MGHDK, SYGVNS. Trimming left V 6 bases short and J 2 bases short, with 17 bases between. The CDR3 spans 15 residues. Repertoires were generated with immunoSEQ multiplex PCR, while TCRdb's copy carries only in-frame clones and drops some. The table lists 150,000 to 200,000 clones, roughly nine tenths of them singletons. This clonotype was obtained from a man between 18 and 29 years old who had recovered from COVID-19. The sequenced sample was peripheral blood. V usage is TRBV25-1 and J usage is TRBJ2-7; D uncertain. The CDR3 region is CASSPTWVGTYEQYF. The DNA for the CDR3 is TGTGCCAGCAGCCCGACTTGGGTGGGTACCTACGAGCAGTACTTC.